Sequencing of this TCR beta chain was carried out in a study of early stage breast cancer tumors. Study-level information: ER+/PR+/HER2- status applied to about 75% of the 16 invasive breast tumors.

There are 14 residues in the CDR3. CDR1 is LNHDA, CDR2 SQIVND, per germline (reference sequence). Trimming cost V 2 bases and J 7 bases; bases outside gene matches: 5. The protocol was immunoSEQ multiplex PCR, while the TCRdb copy is restricted to in-frame clones and leaves out a portion. Of some 28,000 clones detected, around 53% appear once; the ten largest clones hold approximately 8%. This receptor was obtained from a person aged 45-60 years with breast cancer. The rearrangement links TRBV19 to TRBJ2-1; 7 bases fit TRBD2. Sequences were obtained from breast tumor tissue. The CDR3 DNA is TGTGCCAGTAGTATATGGCGGGAGAGGAATGAGCAGTTCTTC. This gives the protein CASSIWRERNEQFF.